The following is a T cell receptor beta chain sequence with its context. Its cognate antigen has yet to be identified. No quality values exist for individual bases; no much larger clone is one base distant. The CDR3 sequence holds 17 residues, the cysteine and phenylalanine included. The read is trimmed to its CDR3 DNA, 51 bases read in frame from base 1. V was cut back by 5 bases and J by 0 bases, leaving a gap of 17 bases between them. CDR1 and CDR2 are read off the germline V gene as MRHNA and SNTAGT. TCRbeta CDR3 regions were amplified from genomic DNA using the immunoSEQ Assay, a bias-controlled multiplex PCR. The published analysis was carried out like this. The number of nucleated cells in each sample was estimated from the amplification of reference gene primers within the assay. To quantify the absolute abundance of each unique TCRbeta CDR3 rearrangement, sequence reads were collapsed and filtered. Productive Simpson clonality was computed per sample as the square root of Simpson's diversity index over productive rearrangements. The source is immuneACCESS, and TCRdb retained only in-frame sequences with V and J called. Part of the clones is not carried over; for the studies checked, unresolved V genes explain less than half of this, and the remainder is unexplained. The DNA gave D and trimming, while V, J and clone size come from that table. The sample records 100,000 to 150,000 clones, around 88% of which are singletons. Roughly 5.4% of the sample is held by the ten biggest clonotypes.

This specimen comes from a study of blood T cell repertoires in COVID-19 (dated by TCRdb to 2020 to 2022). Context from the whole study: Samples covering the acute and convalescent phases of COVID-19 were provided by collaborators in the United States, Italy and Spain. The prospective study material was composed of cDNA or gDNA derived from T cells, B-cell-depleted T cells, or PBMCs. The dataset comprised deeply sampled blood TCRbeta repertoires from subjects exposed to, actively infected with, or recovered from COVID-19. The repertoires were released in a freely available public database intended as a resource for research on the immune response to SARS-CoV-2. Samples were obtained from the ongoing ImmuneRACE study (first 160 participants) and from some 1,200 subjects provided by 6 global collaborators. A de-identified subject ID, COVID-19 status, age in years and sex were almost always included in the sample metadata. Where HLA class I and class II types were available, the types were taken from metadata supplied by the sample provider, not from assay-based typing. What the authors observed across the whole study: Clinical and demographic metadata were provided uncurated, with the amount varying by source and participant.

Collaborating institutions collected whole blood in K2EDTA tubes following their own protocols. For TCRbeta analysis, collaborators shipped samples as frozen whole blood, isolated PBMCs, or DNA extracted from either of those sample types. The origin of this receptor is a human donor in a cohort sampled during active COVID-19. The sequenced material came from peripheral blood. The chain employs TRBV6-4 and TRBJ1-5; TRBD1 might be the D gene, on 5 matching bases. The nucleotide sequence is TGTGCCAGCAGTAGCGCTAGGGGCCTGGGTAGCAATCAGCCCCAGCATTTT. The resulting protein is CASSSARGLGSNQPQHF.